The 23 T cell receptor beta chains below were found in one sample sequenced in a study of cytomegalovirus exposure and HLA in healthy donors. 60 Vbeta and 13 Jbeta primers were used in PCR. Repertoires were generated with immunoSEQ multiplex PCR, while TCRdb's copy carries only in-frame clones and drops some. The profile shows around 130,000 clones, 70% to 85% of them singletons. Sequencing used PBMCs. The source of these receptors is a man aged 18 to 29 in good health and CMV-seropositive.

The CDR3 sequence: CAWSAGQGSYGYTF. The CDR3 nucleotides read TGTGCCTGGAGTGCCGGACAGGGGAGCTATGGCTACACCTTC. The chain employs TRBV30 and TRBJ1-2; 9 bases are a match to TRBD1. This CDR3 has 14 residues. The germline gives CDR1 GTSNPN, CDR2 SVGIG (reference sequence). V lost 1 base, J lost 4 bases, and 4 bases stayed unmatched.

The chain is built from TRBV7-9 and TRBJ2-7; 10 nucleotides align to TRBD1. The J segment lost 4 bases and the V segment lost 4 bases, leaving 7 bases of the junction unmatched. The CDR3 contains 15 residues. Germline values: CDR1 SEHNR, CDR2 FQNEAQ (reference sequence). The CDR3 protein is CASSSGTGAQYEQYF. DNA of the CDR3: TGTGCCAGCAGCTCTGGGACAGGGGCCCAGTACGAGCAGTACTTC.

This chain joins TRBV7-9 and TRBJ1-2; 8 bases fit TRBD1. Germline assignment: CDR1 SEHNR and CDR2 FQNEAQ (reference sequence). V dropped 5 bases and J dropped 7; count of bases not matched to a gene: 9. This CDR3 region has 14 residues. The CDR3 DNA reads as TGTGCCAGCAGCCAAGGACAGGGCACCAGTGGCTACACCTTC. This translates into CASSQGQGTSGYTF.

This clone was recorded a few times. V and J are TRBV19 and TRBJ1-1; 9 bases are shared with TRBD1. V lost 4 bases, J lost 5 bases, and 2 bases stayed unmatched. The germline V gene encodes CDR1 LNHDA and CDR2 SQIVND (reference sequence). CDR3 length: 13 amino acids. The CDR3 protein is CASSNDRGTEAFF. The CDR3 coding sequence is TGTGCCAGTAGTAATGACAGGGGGACTGAAGCTTTCTTT.

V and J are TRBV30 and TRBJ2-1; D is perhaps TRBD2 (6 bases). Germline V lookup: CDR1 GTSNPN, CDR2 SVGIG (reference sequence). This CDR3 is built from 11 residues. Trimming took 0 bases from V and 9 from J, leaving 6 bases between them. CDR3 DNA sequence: TGTGCCTGGAGTGTGGGAGGTGAGCAGTTCTTC. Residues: CAWSVGGEQFF.

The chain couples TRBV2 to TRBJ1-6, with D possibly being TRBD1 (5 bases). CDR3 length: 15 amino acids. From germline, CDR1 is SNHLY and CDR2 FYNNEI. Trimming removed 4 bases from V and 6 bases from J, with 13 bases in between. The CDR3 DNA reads TGTGCCAGCAGTGTCAAGGGGTCGGGTAATTCACCCCTCCACTTT. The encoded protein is CASSVKGSGNSPLHF.

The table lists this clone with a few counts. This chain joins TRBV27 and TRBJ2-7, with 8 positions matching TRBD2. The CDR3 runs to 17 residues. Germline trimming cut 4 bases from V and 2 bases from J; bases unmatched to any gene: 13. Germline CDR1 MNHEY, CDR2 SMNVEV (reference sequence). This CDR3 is CASSSLPPAGVPYEQYF. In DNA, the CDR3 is TGTGCCAGCAGTTCACTCCCCCCAGCGGGAGTTCCCTACGAGCAGTACTTC.

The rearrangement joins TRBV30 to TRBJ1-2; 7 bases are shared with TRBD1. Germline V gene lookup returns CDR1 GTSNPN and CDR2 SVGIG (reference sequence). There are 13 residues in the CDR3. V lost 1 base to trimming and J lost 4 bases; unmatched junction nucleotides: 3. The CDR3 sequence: CAWSGTGLYGYTF. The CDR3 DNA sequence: TGTGCCTGGAGTGGGACAGGCCTCTATGGCTACACCTTC.

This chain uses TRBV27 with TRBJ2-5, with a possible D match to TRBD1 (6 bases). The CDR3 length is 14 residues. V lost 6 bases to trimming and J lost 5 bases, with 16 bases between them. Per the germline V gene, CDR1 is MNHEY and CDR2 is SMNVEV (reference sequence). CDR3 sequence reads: CASRQDRLGETQYF. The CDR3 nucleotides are TGTGCCAGCAGACAGGACAGACTCGGGGAGACCCAGTACTTC.

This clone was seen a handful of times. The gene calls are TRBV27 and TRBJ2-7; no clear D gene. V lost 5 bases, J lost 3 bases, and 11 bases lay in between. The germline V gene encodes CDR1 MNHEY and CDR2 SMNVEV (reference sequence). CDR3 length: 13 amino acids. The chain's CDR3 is CASSDLGVYEQYF. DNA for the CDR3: TGTGCCAGCAGTGACTTAGGCGTCTACGAGCAGTACTTC.

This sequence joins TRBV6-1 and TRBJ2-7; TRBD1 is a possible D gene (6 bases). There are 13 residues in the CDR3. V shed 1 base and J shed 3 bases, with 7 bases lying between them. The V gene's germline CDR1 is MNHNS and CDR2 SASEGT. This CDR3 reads CASSEVRGYEQYF. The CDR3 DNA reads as TGTGCCAGCAGTGAAGTCAGGGGCTACGAGCAGTACTTC.

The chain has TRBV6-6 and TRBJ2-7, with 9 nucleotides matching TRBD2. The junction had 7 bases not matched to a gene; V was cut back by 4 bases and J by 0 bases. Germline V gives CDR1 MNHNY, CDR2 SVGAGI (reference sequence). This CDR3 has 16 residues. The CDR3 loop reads CASSLDSGGSSYEQYF. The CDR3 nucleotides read TGTGCCAGCAGTTTAGATAGCGGGGGTAGCTCCTACGAGCAGTACTTC.

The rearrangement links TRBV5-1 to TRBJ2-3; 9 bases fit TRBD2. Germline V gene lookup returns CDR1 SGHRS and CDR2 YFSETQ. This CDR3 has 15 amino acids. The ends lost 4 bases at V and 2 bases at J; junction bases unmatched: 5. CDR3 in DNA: TGCGCCAGCAGCGTGACTAGCGGTGTCACAGATACGCAGTATTTT. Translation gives CASSVTSGVTDTQYF.

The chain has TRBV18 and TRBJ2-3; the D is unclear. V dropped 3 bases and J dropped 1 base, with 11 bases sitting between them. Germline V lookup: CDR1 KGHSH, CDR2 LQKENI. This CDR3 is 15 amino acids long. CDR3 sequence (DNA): TGTGCCAGCTCACCCAGCAAGCGCGGCACAGATACGCAGTATTTT. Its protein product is CASSPSKRGTDTQYF.

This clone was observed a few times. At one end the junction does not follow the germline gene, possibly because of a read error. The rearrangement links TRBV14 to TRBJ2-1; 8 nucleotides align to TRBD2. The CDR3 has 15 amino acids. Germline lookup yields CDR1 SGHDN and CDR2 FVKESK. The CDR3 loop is CASRQGLASYNEQFF. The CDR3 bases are TGTGCCAGCAGGCAAGGACTAGCTTCCTACAATGAGCAGTTCTTC.

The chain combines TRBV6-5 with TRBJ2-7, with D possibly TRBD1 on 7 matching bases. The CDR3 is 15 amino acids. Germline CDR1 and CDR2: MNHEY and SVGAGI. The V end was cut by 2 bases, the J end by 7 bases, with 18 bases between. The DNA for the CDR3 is TGTGCCAGCAGTTACGGAGGGGGCAGTACGGGGGAGCAGTACTTC. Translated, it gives CASSYGGGSTGEQYF.

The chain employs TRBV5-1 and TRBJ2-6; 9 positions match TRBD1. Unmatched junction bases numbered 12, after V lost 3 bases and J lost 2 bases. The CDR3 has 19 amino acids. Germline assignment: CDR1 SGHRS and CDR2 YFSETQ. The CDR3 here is CASSSYLQGARAGANVLTF. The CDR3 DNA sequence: TGCGCCAGCAGCTCGTACTTACAGGGGGCGCGGGCTGGGGCCAACGTCCTGACTTTC.

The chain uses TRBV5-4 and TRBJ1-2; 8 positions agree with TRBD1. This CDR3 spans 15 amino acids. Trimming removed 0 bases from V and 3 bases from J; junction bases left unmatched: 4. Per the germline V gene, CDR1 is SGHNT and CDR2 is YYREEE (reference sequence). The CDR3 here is CASSLGTGLDYGYTF. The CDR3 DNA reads TGTGCCAGCAGCTTGGGGACAGGGCTGGACTATGGCTACACCTTC.

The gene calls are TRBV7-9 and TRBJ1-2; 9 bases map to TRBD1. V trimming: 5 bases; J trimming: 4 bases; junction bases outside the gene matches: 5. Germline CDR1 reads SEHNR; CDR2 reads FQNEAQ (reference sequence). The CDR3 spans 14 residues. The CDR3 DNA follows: TGTGCCAGCAGCCCGGGACAGGGACTCTATGGCTACACCTTC. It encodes CASSPGQGLYGYTF.

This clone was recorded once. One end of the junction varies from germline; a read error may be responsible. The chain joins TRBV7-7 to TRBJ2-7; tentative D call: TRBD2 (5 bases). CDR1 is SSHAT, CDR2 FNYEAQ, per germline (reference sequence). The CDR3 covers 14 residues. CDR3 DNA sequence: TGTGCTAGCAGCCCAGGCCGGGGAGTCTACGAGCAGTACTTC. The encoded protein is CASSPGRGVYEQYF.

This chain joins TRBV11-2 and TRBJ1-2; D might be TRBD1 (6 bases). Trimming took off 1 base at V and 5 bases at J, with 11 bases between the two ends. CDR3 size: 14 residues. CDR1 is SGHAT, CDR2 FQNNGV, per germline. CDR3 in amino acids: CASSLGGGGYGYTF. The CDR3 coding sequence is TGTGCCAGCAGCTTAGGGGGAGGGGGGTATGGCTACACCTTC.

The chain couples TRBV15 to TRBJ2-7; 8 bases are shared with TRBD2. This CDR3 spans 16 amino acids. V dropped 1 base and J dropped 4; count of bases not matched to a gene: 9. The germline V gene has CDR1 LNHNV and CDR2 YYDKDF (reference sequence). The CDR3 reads CATSRAMSGSGYEQYF. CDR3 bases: TGTGCCACCAGCAGAGCTATGAGCGGGAGTGGTTACGAGCAGTACTTC.

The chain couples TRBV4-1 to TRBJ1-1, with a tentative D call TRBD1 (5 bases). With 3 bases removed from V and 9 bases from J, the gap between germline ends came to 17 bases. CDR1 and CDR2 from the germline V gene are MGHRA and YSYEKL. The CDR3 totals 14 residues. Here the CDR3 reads CASSHGTANIQAFF. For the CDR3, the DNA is TGCGCCAGCAGCCACGGGACTGCCAATATCCAAGCTTTCTTT.